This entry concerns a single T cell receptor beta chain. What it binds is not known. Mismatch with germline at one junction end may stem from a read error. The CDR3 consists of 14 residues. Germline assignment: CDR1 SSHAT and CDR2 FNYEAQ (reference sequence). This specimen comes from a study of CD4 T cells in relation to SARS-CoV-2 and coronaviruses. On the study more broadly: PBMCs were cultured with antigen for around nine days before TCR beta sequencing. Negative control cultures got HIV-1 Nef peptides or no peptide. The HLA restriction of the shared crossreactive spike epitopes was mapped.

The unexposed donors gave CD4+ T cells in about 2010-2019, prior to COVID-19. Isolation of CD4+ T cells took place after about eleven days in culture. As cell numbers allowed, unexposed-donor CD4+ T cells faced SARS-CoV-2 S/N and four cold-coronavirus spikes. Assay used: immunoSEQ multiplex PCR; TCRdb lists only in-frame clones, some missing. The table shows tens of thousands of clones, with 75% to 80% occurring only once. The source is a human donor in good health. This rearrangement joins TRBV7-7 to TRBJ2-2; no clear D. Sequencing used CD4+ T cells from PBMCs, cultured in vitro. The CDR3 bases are TGTGCTAGCAGCCCCCTTGGCCCCGCCGGGGAGCTGTTTTTT. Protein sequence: CASSPLGPAGELFF.